These T cell receptor beta chains were read from a single sample in a study of lung T cells in sarcoidosis with Löfgren's syndrome. TCRdb reprocessed the reads via MiXCR and lists one record per CDR3 protein. The sample lists roughly 63,000 distinct CDR3 sequences; 21% were seen once. The source material was CD4+ T cells from PBMCs. These receptors originate from a human donor with sarcoidosis (Löfgren's syndrome or another form), or a control subject (not recorded which). CDR3s include the opening cysteine and the closing phenylalanine or tryptophan. The D gene is left open where the match is weak. Size tells how often a clone was seen (once, few, many) or the class of an expanded clone, and some rows leave it out.

clone size	V gene	D gene	J gene	CDR3 length	CDR3 protein	CDR3 DNA
NA	TRBV19	NA	TRBJ1-2	11	CASSIRVRMTF	TGTGCCAGTAGTATCCGGGTCAGGATGACCTTC
many	TRBV28	TRBD1	TRBJ2-3	14	CASRDRGKADTQYF	TGTGCCAGTAGGGACAGGGGGAAAGCAGATACGCAGTATTTT
many	TRBV2	TRBD2	TRBJ2-1	15	CASSVALAVYNEQFF	TGTGCCAGCAGTGTCGCACTAGCGGTTTACAATGAGCAGTTCTTC
few	TRBV16	NA	TRBJ1-5	12	CASSQSYQPQHF	TGTGCCAGCAGCCAATCGTATCAGCCCCAGCATTTT
many	TRBV28	NA	TRBJ2-3	13	CASTSWGTDTQYF	TGTGCCAGCACTTCCTGGGGCACAGATACGCAGTATTTT
NA	TRBV10-2	NA	TRBJ2-5	13	CATTTKRGALGHF	TGCGCCACAACGACTAAACGGGGCGCCCTAGGTCACTTC
once	TRBV13	NA	TRBJ2-5	15	CASSQRAPRQETQYF	TGTGCCAGCAGCCAGCGGGCCCCGCGTCAAGAGACCCAGTACTTC
NA	TRBV5-4	NA	TRBJ1-5	13	CASSVDRDQPQHF	TGTGCCAGCAGCGTGGACCGGGATCAGCCCCAGCATTTT
many	TRBV6-1	NA	TRBJ2-7	14	CAISDGQPTYEQYF	TGTGCCATCAGTGACGGACAGCCGACCTACGAGCAGTACTTC
many	TRBV7-2	TRBD2	TRBJ2-1	18	CASSLVPLSGSRYNEQFF	TGTGCCAGCAGCTTAGTACCCCTTAGCGGGAGTCGCTACAATGAGCAGTTCTTC
NA	TRBV12-3/TRBV12-4	TRBD2	TRBJ2-3	16	CASSFRAGGPRGTQYF	TGTGCCAGCAGTTTTAGGGCGGGAGGGCCGAGAGGTACGCAGTATTTT
many	TRBV27	NA	TRBJ2-7	16	CASSSLIGSPSYEQYF	TGTGCCAGCAGTTCCCTAATAGGTAGTCCATCCTACGAGCAGTACTTC
few	TRBV28	TRBD1	TRBJ2-7	15	CASSFGTGHSYEQYF	TGTGCCAGCAGTTTTGGGACAGGGCACTCCTACGAGCAGTACTTC
many	TRBV6-6	NA	TRBJ2-5	13	CASSYSTGETQYF	TGTGCCAGCAGTTACTCTACAGGAGAGACCCAGTACTTC
many	TRBV7-6	TRBD1	TRBJ2-2	17	CASSFVAGTGSTGELFF	TGTGCCAGCAGCTTTGTCGCTGGGACAGGATCGACCGGGGAGCTGTTTTTT
few	TRBV20-1	TRBD1	TRBJ1-6	15	CSARDSTGGDSPLHF	TGCAGTGCTAGAGATTCGACAGGGGGGGATTCACCCCTCCACTTT
few	TRBV5-1	NA	TRBJ1-1	14	CASSPAQKNTEAFF	TGCGCCAGCAGCCCGGCCCAAAAGAACACTGAAGCTTTCTTT
NA	TRBV7-2	NA	TRBJ2-2	13	CASSPYLFGELFF	TGTGCCAGCAGCCCTTACTTATTCGGGGAGCTGTTTTTT
NA	TRBV12-3/TRBV12-4	NA	TRBJ1-5	15	CASSPTGRGSQPQHF	TGTGCCAGCAGCCCTACGGGGAGGGGGAGTCAGCCCCAGCATTTT
few	TRBV30	NA	TRBJ2-6	13	CAWKNSGANVLTF	TGTGCCTGGAAGAACTCTGGGGCCAACGTCCTGACTTTC
few	TRBV4-1	TRBD1	TRBJ2-6	20	CASSQGFRDRVISGANVLTF	TGCGCCAGCAGCCAGGGGTTCCGGGACAGGGTCATCTCTGGGGCCAACGTCCTGACTTTC
NA	TRBV7-9	TRBD1	TRBJ2-1	18	CASSSRPWTGSSYNEQFF	TGTGCCAGCAGCTCAAGACCTTGGACAGGTAGCTCCTACAATGAGCAGTTCTTC
many	TRBV20-1	NA	TRBJ2-7	18	CSAQQGPSPSLRNSEQYF	TGCAGTGCTCAACAGGGTCCCTCCCCTTCACTACGGAACAGCGAGCAGTACTTC
many	TRBV27	TRBD1	TRBJ1-5	18	CASSRTPGGEGFGQPQHF	TGTGCCAGCAGTCGGACTCCAGGGGGCGAAGGGTTTGGTCAGCCCCAGCATTTT
NA	TRBV19	TRBD1	TRBJ2-3	13	CASSIGTGDTQYF	TGTGCCAGTAGTATAGGGACAGGGGATACGCAGTATTTT
NA	TRBV11-2	TRBD1	TRBJ2-1	15	CASSSGQGSNNGQFF	TGTGCCAGCAGCTCGGGACAGGGGTCCAACAATGGGCAGTTCTTC
few	TRBV29-1	NA	TRBJ2-3	15	CSVEGWQGSTDTQYF	TGCAGCGTTGAAGGATGGCAGGGCTCAACAGATACGCAGTATTTT
many	TRBV7-3	NA	TRBJ2-5	14	CASSRSGYQETQYF	TGTGCCAGCAGCCGTAGCGGCTACCAAGAGACCCAGTACTTC
NA	TRBV12-3/TRBV12-4	NA	TRBJ2-2	17	CASRGWWGPQGTGELFF	TGTGCCAGCAGAGGGTGGTGGGGGCCTCAAGGGACCGGGGAGCTGTTTTTT
many	TRBV12-3/TRBV12-4	NA	TRBJ1-1	13	CASSLTPNTEAFF	TGTGCCAGCAGTTTAACGCCGAACACTGAAGCTTTCTTT
NA	TRBV3-1	NA	TRBJ1-4	14	CASSQDLRGEKLFF	TGTGCCAGCAGCCAAGATCTGAGGGGGGAAAAACTGTTTTTT
many	TRBV28	NA	TRBJ2-6	16	CASRLQGSSGANVLTF	TGTGCCAGCAGGCTACAGGGATCCTCTGGGGCCAACGTCCTGACTTTC
many	TRBV7-2	TRBD2	TRBJ2-3	15	CASSLASGRADTQYF	TGTGCCAGCAGCTTAGCGAGCGGGAGAGCAGATACGCAGTATTTT
NA	TRBV4-2	TRBD1	TRBJ1-2	15	CASSLPGQGAYGYTF	TGTGCCAGCAGCTTACCGGGACAGGGGGCCTATGGCTACACCTTC
many	TRBV20-1	NA	TRBJ2-3	12	CSATTDLHTQYF	TGCAGTGCTACCACGGATCTTCATACGCAGTATTTT
few	TRBV2	TRBD2	TRBJ2-3	15	CASRLRGGNADTQYF	TGTGCCAGCAGATTGCGGGGGGGTAACGCAGATACGCAGTATTTT
NA	TRBV5-6	TRBD2	TRBJ2-7	15	CASSYRSSGAYEQYF	TGTGCCAGCAGCTACCGCTCTAGCGGAGCCTACGAGCAGTACTTC
many	TRBV20-1	NA	TRBJ2-5	13	CSATAVYQETQYF	TGCAGTGCTACGGCGGTGTACCAAGAGACCCAGTACTTC
NA	TRBV30	NA	TRBJ2-1	13	CAWSGRAYNEQFF	TGTGCCTGGAGCGGGAGAGCATACAATGAGCAGTTCTTC
NA	TRBV19	TRBD1	TRBJ2-2	16	CASNLRDRGLAGELFF	TGTGCCAGTAACCTCCGGGACAGGGGGCTGGCCGGGGAGCTGTTTTTT
many	TRBV20-1	TRBD2	TRBJ2-5	15	CSARDPGERGKTQYF	TGCAGTGCTAGAGATCCCGGGGAGCGGGGAAAGACCCAGTACTTC
few	TRBV12-3/TRBV12-4	TRBD2	TRBJ2-5	16	CASSSGLAGAGETQYF	TGTGCCAGCAGTTCCGGACTAGCGGGGGCTGGGGAGACCCAGTACTTC
NA	TRBV12-3/TRBV12-4	TRBD1	TRBJ2-3	14	CASSGTGSADTQYF	TGTGCCAGCAGTGGGACAGGTTCAGCAGATACGCAGTATTTT
few	TRBV12-3/TRBV12-4	NA	TRBJ2-5	12	CASRYRRETQYF	TGTGCCAGCAGGTACCGTAGAGAGACCCAGTACTTC
NA	TRBV12-3/TRBV12-4	NA	TRBJ1-1	14	CASNFQAMNTEAFF	TGTGCCAGCAATTTCCAAGCTATGAACACTGAAGCTTTCTTT
many	TRBV27	NA	TRBJ2-1	14	CATRRGPEYNEQFF	TGTGCCACAAGGCGGGGGCCGGAATACAATGAGCAGTTCTTC
medium-sized	TRBV20-1	TRBD2	TRBJ2-1	15	CSASQRGDYISEQFF	TGCAGTGCTAGCCAGCGGGGGGACTACATTAGTGAGCAGTTCTTC
NA	TRBV20-1	NA	TRBJ2-1	13	CSGPMSQYDEQSF	TGCAGTGGTCCCATGTCCCAGTACGATGAGCAGTCCTTC
NA	TRBV5-1	NA	TRBJ1-1	15	CASSLAGRVNTEAFF	TGCGCCAGCAGCTTGGCCGGACGGGTGAACACTGAAGCTTTCTTT
many	TRBV6-1	TRBD1	TRBJ2-4	13	CASSRDRADIQYF	TGTGCCAGCAGCCGGGACAGGGCTGACATTCAGTACTTC